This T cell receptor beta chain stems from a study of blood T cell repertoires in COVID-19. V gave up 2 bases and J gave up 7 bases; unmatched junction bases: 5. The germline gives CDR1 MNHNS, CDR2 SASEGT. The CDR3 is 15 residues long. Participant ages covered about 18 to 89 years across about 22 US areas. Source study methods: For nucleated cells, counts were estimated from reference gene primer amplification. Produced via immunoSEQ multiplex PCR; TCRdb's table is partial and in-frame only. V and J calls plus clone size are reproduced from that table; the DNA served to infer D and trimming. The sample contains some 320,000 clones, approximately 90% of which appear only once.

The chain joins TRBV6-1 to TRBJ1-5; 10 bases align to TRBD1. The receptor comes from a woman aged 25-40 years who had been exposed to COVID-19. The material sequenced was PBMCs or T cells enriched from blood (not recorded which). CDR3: CASSEQTGGHQPQHF. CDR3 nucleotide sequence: TGTGCCAGCAGTGAACAGACAGGGGGCCACCAGCCCCAGCATTTT.